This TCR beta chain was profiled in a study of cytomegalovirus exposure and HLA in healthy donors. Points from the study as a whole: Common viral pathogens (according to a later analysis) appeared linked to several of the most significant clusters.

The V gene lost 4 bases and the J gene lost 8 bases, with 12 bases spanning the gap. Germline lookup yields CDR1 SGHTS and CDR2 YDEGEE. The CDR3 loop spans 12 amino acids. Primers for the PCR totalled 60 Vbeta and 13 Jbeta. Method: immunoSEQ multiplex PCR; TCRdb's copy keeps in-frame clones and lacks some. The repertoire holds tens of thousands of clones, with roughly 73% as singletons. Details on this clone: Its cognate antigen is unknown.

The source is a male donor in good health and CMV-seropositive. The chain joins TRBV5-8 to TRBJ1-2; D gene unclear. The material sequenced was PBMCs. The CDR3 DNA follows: TGTGCCAGCAGCCAACTAAACATCGGCTACACCTTC. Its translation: CASSQLNIGYTF.